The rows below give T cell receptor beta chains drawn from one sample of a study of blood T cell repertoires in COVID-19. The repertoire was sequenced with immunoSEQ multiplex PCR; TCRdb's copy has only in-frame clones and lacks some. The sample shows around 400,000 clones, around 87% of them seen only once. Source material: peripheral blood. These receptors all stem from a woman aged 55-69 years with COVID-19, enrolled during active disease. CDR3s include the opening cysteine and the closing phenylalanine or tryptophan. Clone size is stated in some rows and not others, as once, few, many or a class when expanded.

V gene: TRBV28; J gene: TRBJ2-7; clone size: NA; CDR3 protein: CASSLTRREQYF
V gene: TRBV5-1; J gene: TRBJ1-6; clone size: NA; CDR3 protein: CASSDLRPGQGRSPLHF
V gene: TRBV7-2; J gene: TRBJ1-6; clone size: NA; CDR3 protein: CASHAPGGVGSPLHF
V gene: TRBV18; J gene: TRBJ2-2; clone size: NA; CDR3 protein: CASSRQGYTGELFF
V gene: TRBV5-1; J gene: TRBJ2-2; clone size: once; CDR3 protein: CASSLVQGDAGELFF
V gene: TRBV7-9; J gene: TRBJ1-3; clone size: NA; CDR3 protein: CASSLFSVPDFGNTIYF
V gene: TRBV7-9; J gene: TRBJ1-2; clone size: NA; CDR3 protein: CASSLYRTGINYGYTF
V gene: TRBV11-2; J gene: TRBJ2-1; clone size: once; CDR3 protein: CASSYFGGQGFNEQFF
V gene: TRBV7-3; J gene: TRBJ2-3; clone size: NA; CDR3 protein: CASSLTFSGGQGTQYF
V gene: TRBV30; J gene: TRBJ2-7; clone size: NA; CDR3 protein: CAWGQGAYEQYF
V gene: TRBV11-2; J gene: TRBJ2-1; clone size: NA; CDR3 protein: CASSRSLMGGSYNEQFF
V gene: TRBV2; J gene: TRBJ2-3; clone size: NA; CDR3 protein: CASSVRSGVVDTQYF
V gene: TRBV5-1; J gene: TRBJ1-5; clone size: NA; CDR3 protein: CASSQGTVSNQPQHF
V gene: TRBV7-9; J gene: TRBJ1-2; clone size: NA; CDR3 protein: CASSFLGDDGYTF